Sequencing of this T cell receptor beta chain was carried out in a study of graft-versus-host responses after intestinal transplantation. Background on the study: Multivisceral, liver-intestinal, or isolated intestinal grafts went to recipients. Notes on the study in general: High graft-versus-host to host-versus-graft clonal ratios were seen in allografts of patients with graft-donor T cell macrochimerism. Circulating GvH clone levels at their peak were associated with HvG declines (early post-transplant). GvH clonotypes were identified within recipient marrow, with a subset emerging first in ileum or blood.

Sequencing used immunoSEQ multiplex PCR; TCRdb keeps in-frame clones, though not all of them. The repertoire holds tens of thousands of clones, around nine tenths seen once, with about 0.3% in the top ten. As for this clone: The antigen remains undetermined.

The CDR3 has 14 residues. CDR1 SQVTM and CDR2 ANQGSEA come from the germline V gene. V shed 7 bases and J 5 bases; nucleotides not matched to a gene: 12. The sample consisted of unstimulated CD4+ T cells sorted from spleen or lymph node cells, taken before intestinal transplant. The genes are TRBV29-1 and TRBJ1-1, with TRBD1 matching over 8 bases. The clonotype comes from a human donor who received an intestinal transplant. CDR3 coding DNA: TGCAGCGGGGAGACAGGGGCAGCAGGGACTGAAGCTTTCTTT. It is translated as CSGETGAAGTEAFF.